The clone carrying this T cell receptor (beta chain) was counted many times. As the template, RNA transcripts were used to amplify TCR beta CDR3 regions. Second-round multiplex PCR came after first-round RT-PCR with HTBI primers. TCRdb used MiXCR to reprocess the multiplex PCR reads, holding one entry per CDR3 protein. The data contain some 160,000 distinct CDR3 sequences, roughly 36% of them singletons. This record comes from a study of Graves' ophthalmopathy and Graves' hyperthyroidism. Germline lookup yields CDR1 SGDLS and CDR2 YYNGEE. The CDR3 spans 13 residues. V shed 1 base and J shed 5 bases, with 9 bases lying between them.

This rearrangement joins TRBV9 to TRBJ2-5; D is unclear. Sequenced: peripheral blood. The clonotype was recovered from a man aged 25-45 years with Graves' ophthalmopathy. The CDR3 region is CASSVSERETQYF. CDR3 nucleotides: TGTGCCAGCAGCGTATCAGAGCGTGAGACCCAGTACTTC. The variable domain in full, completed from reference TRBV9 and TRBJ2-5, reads DSGVTQTPKHLITATGQRVTLRCSPRSGDLSVYWYQQSLDQGLQFLIQYYNGEERAKGNILERFSAQQFPDLHSELNLSSLELGDSALYFCASSVSERETQYFGPGTRLLVL.